This T cell receptor beta chain was observed in a study of T cell responses to AZD1222 COVID-19 vaccine (dated by TCRdb to the early 2020s). At the level of the whole study: TCR sequencing was performed for 230 to 250 trial participants, of whom around 200 were given two doses of AZD1222 and around 26 were given two doses of MenACWY control vaccine. Trial participants were enrolled into age subgroups of 18-55, 56-69 and 70-plus years, which contained about 150, 28 and 57 TCR-sequenced participants, respectively. Broad study findings and their caveats: The vaccine-associated CD4 TCRs covered the entire spike protein, and the dominant responses fell in regions 160-218 and 743-854. Spike-specific TCR breadth and depth rose significantly after two AZD1222 doses compared with day 0 and with MenACWY recipients. Only a handful of AZD1222 recipients were SARS-CoV-2 seropositive at baseline, limiting conclusions about previously exposed vaccinees. Participants were mostly white British, with more females than males. The authors suggested clonal diversity may have been underestimated. Nearly half of unique spike-specific TCRs reportedly recognized epitopes outside regions mutated in the B.1.351 and B.1.1.7 variants. In the small 56-69-year group, the increase in depth fell short of significance, most likely because of low power. No day 14 peak-response samples were available, so repertoires were characterized only after the peak T cell response.

Trimming leaves V shorter by 3 bases and J shorter by 2 bases, with the junction holding 3 bases beyond the gene matches. Sequences GTSNPN (CDR1) and SVGIG (CDR2) are obtained from the germline V gene (reference sequence). The CDR3 holds 13 amino acids from the cysteine to the phenylalanine. Only the CDR3 DNA stays, 39 bases, in frame from base 1. Concerning this clone itself: No cognate antigen has been identified for it. One base away there is no much larger clone; base qualities are not given.

The CDR3 regions of human TCRbeta chains were analyzed by immunosequencing. In the authors' own workflow: TCRs in the repertoires were compared against a reference library of SARS-CoV-2-specific TCRs that had been generated with the MIRA antigen-specificity platform. Breadth meant the fraction of unique TCRs that were SARS-CoV-2-associated, whereas depth meant the fraction of total T cells that were SARS-CoV-2-associated. Using the MIRA data, each spike-specific TCR was mapped to the spike region that the TCR reacts to and placed in a CD4 or CD8 class. Log10-transformed breadth and depth values were compared by one-way ANOVA with Sidak's multiple comparisons tests. TCRdb retrieved this table from immuneACCESS and kept in-frame rearrangements only. Not all clones are present; in checked studies, unresolved V genes account for under half, and no reason is known for the remainder. V and J calls and clone size follow that table, whereas D and trimming were derived from the DNA. The sample yields approximately 180,000 clones; 85% to 95% were counted once. 0.95% to 1.3% of the sample goes to the ten largest clones.

This specimen's time point label, interpreted: about 28 days (+/-7) after the second vaccine dose. According to the study, the label for this sample's treatment or condition signals: meningococcal conjugate vaccine given as trial control. Vaccinee samples came from UK trials COV001 and COV002, including a single-blind randomized controlled phase 2/3 trial of AZD1222 (ChAdOx1 nCoV-19) in healthy adults. For TCRbeta chain sequencing, PBMC samples were collected from trial participants at day 0 and at day 28 after the second dose. The material sequenced was peripheral blood, taken 28 days after the second dose of the MenACWY control vaccine. The chain was built from TRBV30 and TRBJ1-1, and 7 bases in between align with TRBD1. The sequence was collected from an adult who received the MenACWY meningococcal vaccine as a control. The CDR3 sequence is CAWRRDSNTEAFF. The DNA reads TGTGCCTGGAGGAGGGACAGTAACACTGAAGCTTTCTTT.